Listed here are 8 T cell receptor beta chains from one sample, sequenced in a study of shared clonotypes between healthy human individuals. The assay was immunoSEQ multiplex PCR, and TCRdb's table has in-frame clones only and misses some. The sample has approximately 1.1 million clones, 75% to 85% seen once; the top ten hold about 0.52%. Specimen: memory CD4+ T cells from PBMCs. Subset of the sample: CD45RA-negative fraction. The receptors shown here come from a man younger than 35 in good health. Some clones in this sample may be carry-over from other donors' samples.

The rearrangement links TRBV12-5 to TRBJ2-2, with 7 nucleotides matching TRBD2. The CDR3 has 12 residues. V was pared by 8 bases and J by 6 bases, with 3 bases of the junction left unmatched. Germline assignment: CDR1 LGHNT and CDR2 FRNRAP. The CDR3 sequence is CASFGGAGELFF. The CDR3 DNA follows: TGTGCTAGTTTTGGGGGGGCCGGGGAGCTGTTTTTT.

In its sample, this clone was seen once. The chain's CDR3 is CATSRDPWGNSNQPQHF. CDR3 nucleotides: TGTGCCACCAGCAGAGATCCCTGGGGTAATAGCAATCAGCCCCAGCATTTT. This rearrangement joins TRBV15 to TRBJ1-5; D not certain. This CDR3 has 17 residues. The V end lost 0 bases, the J end lost 0 bases, and 12 bases lay between the germline ends. From germline, CDR1 is LNHNV and CDR2 YYDKDF (reference sequence).

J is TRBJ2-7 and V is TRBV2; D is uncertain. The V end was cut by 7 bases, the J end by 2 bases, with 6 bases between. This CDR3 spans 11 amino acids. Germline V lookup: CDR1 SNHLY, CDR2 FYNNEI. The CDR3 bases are TGTGCCAGCACTAGGGCCTACGAGCAGTACTTC. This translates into CASTRAYEQYF.

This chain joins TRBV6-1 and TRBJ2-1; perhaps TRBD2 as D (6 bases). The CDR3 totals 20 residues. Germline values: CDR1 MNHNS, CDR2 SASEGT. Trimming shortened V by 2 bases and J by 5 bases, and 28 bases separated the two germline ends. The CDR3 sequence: CASSETIPMGSGLGNNEQFF. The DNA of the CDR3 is TGTGCCAGCAGTGAAACTATCCCCATGGGCTCGGGACTCGGAAACAATGAGCAGTTCTTC.

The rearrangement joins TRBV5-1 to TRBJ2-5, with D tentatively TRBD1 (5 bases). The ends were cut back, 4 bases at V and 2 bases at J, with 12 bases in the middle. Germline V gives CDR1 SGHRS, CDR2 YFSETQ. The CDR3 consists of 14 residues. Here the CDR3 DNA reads TGCGCCAGCAGCCCTTGGGGCCTACAAGAGACCCAGTACTTC. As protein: CASSPWGLQETQYF.

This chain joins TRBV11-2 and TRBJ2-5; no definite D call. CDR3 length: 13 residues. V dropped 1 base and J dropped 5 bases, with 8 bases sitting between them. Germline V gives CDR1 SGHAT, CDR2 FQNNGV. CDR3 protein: CASSLVIGETQYF. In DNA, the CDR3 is TGTGCCAGCAGCTTAGTGATAGGCGAGACCCAGTACTTC.

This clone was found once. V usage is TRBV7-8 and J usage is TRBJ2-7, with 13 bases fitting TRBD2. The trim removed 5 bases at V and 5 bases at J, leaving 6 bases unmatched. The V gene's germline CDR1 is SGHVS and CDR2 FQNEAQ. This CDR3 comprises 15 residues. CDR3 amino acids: CASSAGLAGVHEQYF. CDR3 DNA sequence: TGTGCCAGCAGCGCCGGACTAGCGGGAGTCCACGAGCAGTACTTC. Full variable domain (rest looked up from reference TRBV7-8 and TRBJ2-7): GAGVSQSPRYKVAKRGQDVALRCDPISGHVSLFWYQQALGQGPEFLTYFQNEAQLDKSGLPSDRFFAERPEGSVSTLKIQRTQQEDSAVYLCASSAGLAGVHEQYFGPGTRLTVT.

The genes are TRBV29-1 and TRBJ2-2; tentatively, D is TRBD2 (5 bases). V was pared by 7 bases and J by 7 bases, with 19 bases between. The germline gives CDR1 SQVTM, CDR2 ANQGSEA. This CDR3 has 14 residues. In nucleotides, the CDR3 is TGCAGCGGACGTTTGCTAGCCCTCGGCGGGGAGCTGTTTTTT. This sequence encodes CSGRLLALGGELFF.